Below, one TCR beta chain is given with its context. Genomic DNA constituted the template upon which TCR beta VDJ and CDR3 profiling was performed. Via MiXCR, TCRdb re-called the reads, giving one row per CDR3 protein. Among some 170,000 distinct CDR3 sequences listed, around 48% were seen once. The sample is drawn from a study of CD8+CD57+ T cells in acquired aplastic anemia. V shed 5 bases and J shed 10 bases, with 11 bases lying between them. From germline, CDR1 is LGHDT and CDR2 YNNKEL (reference sequence). The CDR3 covers 12 residues. Those patients picked for sequencing had displayed CD8+CD57+ cell expansion on flow cytometry.

V is TRBV3-1 and J is TRBJ1-4, with D perhaps TRBD1 (5 bases). The sequenced sample consisted of sorted CD4+, CD8+, or CD8+CD57+ T cells (not recorded which) from PBMCs. The receptor was derived from a human donor with aplastic anemia. The CDR3 protein is CASSSWRGKLFF. The CDR3 DNA follows: TGTGCCAGCAGCTCGTGGAGGGGAAAACTGTTTTTT.